A selection of T cell receptor beta chains follows, all from one sample in a study of blood T cell repertoires in COVID-19. Assay: immunoSEQ multiplex PCR; the TCRdb copy retains only in-frame clones and omits some. Among over 350,000 clones, approximately 90% were seen once, and the ten largest hold around 4.5%. The sample taken for sequencing was peripheral blood. These receptors were taken from a woman under 40 with acute or convalescent COVID-19. Both conserved end residues are part of each CDR3. The D gene is left open where the match is weak. Clone sizes are given selectively: once, few, many, or a class where the clone is expanded.

TRBD2 | NA | TRBJ2-7 | TRBV7-3 | CASRYLAGGPNEQYF | TGTGCCAGCAGATACCTAGCGGGGGGGCCCAACGAGCAGTACTTC
TRBD1 | NA | TRBJ1-5 | TRBV15 | CATSKEGALPQHF | TGTGCCACCAGCAAAGAGGGGGCTCTCCCCCAGCATTTT
TRBD1 | NA | TRBJ1-1 | TRBV30 | CAWSKQGAPMNTEAFF | TGTGCCTGGAGTAAACAGGGGGCTCCAATGAACACTGAAGCTTTCTTT
NA | NA | TRBJ1-2 | TRBV2 | CASSVTGRDYGYTF | TGTGCCAGCAGTGTGACCGGCCGGGACTATGGCTACACCTTC
NA | NA | TRBJ2-7 | TRBV21-1 | CASSKRHPGGSYEQYF | TGTGCCAGCAGCAAAAGGCATCCAGGGGGGTCCTACGAGCAGTACTTC
NA | NA | TRBJ1-4 | TRBV7-9 | CASSLASRGREKLFF | TGTGCCAGCAGCTTAGCGTCCAGGGGTAGGGAAAAACTGTTTTTT
NA | NA | TRBJ1-2 | TRBV2 | CASSEKLNYGYTF | TGTGCCAGCAGTGAAAAACTAAACTATGGCTACACCTTC
NA | NA | TRBJ1-1 | TRBV30 | CAWGAMMNTEAFF | TGTGCCTGGGGAGCTATGATGAACACTGAAGCTTTCTTT
NA | NA | TRBJ2-7 | TRBV24-1 | CATSDFIQTRQQSSYEQYF | TGTGCCACCAGTGATTTCATCCAGACCCGACAGCAGAGCTCCTACGAGCAGTACTTC
NA | once | TRBJ1-1 | TRBV4-1 | CASSPKTGNTEAFF | TGCGCCAGCAGCCCAAAGACAGGGAACACTGAAGCTTTCTTT
TRBD2 | NA | TRBJ2-2 | TRBV6-5 | CASTSGGINTGELFF | TGTGCCAGCACAAGCGGGGGCATCAACACCGGGGAGCTGTTTTTT
NA | NA | TRBJ1-2 | TRBV7-9 | CASSFELNYYGYTF | TGTGCCAGCAGCTTCGAGCTAAATTACTATGGCTACACCTTC
NA | NA | TRBJ2-1 | TRBV2 | CASSQRLDNEQFF | TGTGCCAGCAGCCAGCGTTTGGACAATGAGCAGTTCTTC
NA | NA | TRBJ1-1 | TRBV30 | CAWILNTEAFF | TGTGCCTGGATATTGAACACTGAAGCTTTCTTT
TRBD1 | once | TRBJ2-5 | TRBV2 | CASSMGQSYQETQYF | TGTGCCAGCTCGATGGGACAGTCGTACCAAGAGACCCAGTACTTC
NA | NA | TRBJ1-5 | TRBV18 | CASSPGRNQPQHF | TGTGCCAGCTCACCGGGGAGAAATCAGCCCCAGCATTTT
NA | NA | TRBJ2-3 | TRBV11-2 | CASSLGHADTQYF | TGTGCCAGCAGCTTGGGACACGCAGATACGCAGTATTTT
TRBD2 | NA | TRBJ2-1 | TRBV11-3 | CASSLGLAGDQSSYNEQFF | TGTGCCAGCAGCTTAGGACTAGCGGGGGATCAGAGCTCCTACAATGAGCAGTTCTTC
NA | NA | TRBJ1-2 | TRBV2 | CASSEIGSANYGYTF | TGTGCCAGCAGTGAAATTGGCAGCGCTAACTATGGCTACACCTTC
TRBD1 | NA | TRBJ1-1 | TRBV5-1 | CASSLGQGALVEAFF | TGCGCCAGCAGCTTGGGACAGGGGGCATTGGTTGAAGCTTTCTTT
TRBD1 | once | TRBJ2-2 | TRBV2 | CASTGQGPRGTGELFF | TGTGCCAGCACCGGACAGGGGCCCCGAGGGACCGGGGAGCTGTTTTTT
TRBD1 | NA | TRBJ1-2 | TRBV3-1/TRBV3-2 | CASSQEDRGDGYTF | TGTGCCAGCAGCCAAGAGGACAGGGGAGATGGCTACACCTTC
NA | NA | TRBJ2-7 | TRBV12-3/TRBV12-4 | CASSHTGSNEQYF | TGTGCCAGCAGTCATACAGGGAGCAACGAGCAGTACTTC
TRBD1 | NA | TRBJ2-7 | TRBV23-1 | CASSPPGQGFPYEQYF | TGCGCCAGCAGTCCCCCGGGACAGGGGTTTCCCTACGAGCAGTACTTC
NA | NA | TRBJ1-1 | TRBV7-3 | CASSLLTGTEAFF | TGTGCCAGCAGCCTCCTGACGGGCACTGAAGCTTTCTTT
NA | NA | TRBJ2-7 | TRBV27 | CASSSADLLSYEQYF | TGTGCCAGCAGTTCCGCGGACTTACTTTCCTACGAGCAGTACTTC
TRBD1 | once | TRBJ1-2 | TRBV7-3 | CASSEGTGPYGYTF | TGTGCCAGCAGCGAGGGGACAGGCCCCTATGGCTACACCTTC
NA | NA | TRBJ2-2 | TRBV10-1 | CASSIGGTGELFF | TGCGCCAGCAGTATAGGGGGTACCGGGGAGCTGTTTTTT
TRBD2 | NA | TRBJ2-3 | TRBV6-5 | CASSTSGGGPDTQYF | TGTGCCAGCAGCACTAGCGGGGGGGGTCCAGATACGCAGTATTTT
NA | NA | TRBJ1-2 | TRBV7-9 | CASSRGDNLNYGYTF | TGTGCCAGCAGCCGAGGGGACAACCTTAACTATGGCTACACCTTC
NA | NA | TRBJ2-7 | TRBV3-1/TRBV3-2 | CASSQDLGGHNEQYF | TGTGCCAGCAGCCAAGACCTCGGGGGGCATAACGAGCAGTACTTC